The rows below give T cell receptor beta chains drawn from one sample of a study of shared clonotypes between healthy human individuals. Data came from immunoSEQ multiplex PCR; TCRdb stores just in-frame clones and leaves some out. The sample consists of some 580,000 clones, roughly 98% of them appearing once. The sequenced material came from naive CD8+ T cells sorted from blood. The source is a man younger than 45 in good health. Each CDR3 is given with its conserved first and last residue. A D gene is named only where the DNA matches it firmly. Rows may omit the clone size; those that give it use once, few, many or a size class.

j_call v_call clone_size d_call cdr3_nt cdr3_aa
TRBJ2-5 TRBV14 once . TGTGCCAGCAGCCAACCAGGGCACCAAGAGACCCAGTACTTC CASSQPGHQETQYF
TRBJ2-5 TRBV10-3 . . TGTGCCATCAGTGACCAAAGGGGGGGGCAAGAGACCCAGTACTTC CAISDQRGGQETQYF
TRBJ2-7 TRBV5-5 . . TGTGCCAGCAGCTTGGAGTGGGCCTACGAGCAGTACTTC CASSLEWAYEQYF
TRBJ1-1 TRBV28 . . TGTGCCAGCAGGAAGGAGACGGGGAACACTGAAGCTTTCTTT CASRKETGNTEAFF
TRBJ2-5 TRBV13 . . TGTGCCAGCAGCTTAGTACTGGAAGAAGAGACCCAGTACTTC CASSLVLEEETQYF
TRBJ2-7 TRBV7-3 . . TGTGCCAGCAGCTTAGAGCCGGCCTACGAGCAGTACTTC CASSLEPAYEQYF
TRBJ2-1 TRBV7-9 . TRBD1 TGTGCCAGCAGCTTACCGGGACAGCCTTACAATGAGCAGTTCTTC CASSLPGQPYNEQFF
TRBJ2-7 TRBV11-2 . TRBD2 TGTGCCAGCAGATTAATTCCGGGACTAGCGGCCCACGAGCAGTACTTC CASRLIPGLAAHEQYF
TRBJ1-2 TRBV4-1 . . TGCGCCAGCAGCCAAGACTCCCCGGGTAACTATGGCTACACCTTC CASSQDSPGNYGYTF
TRBJ2-1 TRBV10-3 . . TGTGCCATCACGGAGGGGAGGTCCTACAATGAGCAGTTCTTC CAITEGRSYNEQFF
TRBJ2-1 TRBV5-4 . TRBD2 TGTGCCGGGTCGGGACTAGCCGCCAATGAGCAGTTCTTC CAGSGLAANEQFF
TRBJ2-7 TRBV27 . TRBD2 TGTGCCAGCAGAAAACTAGCGGGAGTTGCGTCGGTCTCCTACGAGCAGTACTTC CASRKLAGVASVSYEQYF
TRBJ2-1 TRBV7-9 . TRBD2 TGTGCCAGCAGCCCGACTAGCGGGAGAGTCTTTAATGAGCAGTTCTTC CASSPTSGRVFNEQFF
TRBJ2-2 TRBV27 once . TGTGCCAGCCGGCAGAGGAACACCGGGGAGCTGTTTTTT CASRQRNTGELFF
TRBJ2-7 TRBV11-2 . TRBD1 TGTGCCAGCAGCGTCAGACAGGGGAGCTACGAGCAGTACTTC CASSVRQGSYEQYF
TRBJ2-1 TRBV11-2 once . TGTGCCAGCAGACCGAACAGGGATATTGAGCAGTTCTTC CASRPNRDIEQFF
TRBJ1-3 TRBV2 . . TGTGCCAGCCGTAAGGAGGCAGCCTCTGGAAACACCATATATTTT CASRKEAASGNTIYF
TRBJ2-3 TRBV29-1 . . TGCAGCGTTGTCCCAAGGGGGTTCACAGATACGCAGTATTTT CSVVPRGFTDTQYF
TRBJ2-3 TRBV12-5 once . TGTGCTAGTGGTTTGTTTGGCTGGGGCACAGATACGCAGTATTTT CASGLFGWGTDTQYF
TRBJ1-1 TRBV11-2 . . TGTGCCAGCAGCGACACGGGAATTGGAACTGAAGCTTTCTTT CASSDTGIGTEAFF
TRBJ2-3 TRBV7-2 . TRBD2 TGTGCCAGCAGCGCGACTAGCGGGAGCTCAGATACGCAGTATTTT CASSATSGSSDTQYF
TRBJ1-2 TRBV27 once . TGTGCCAGCGGCAGGTTCGAGGGGGAATATGGCTACACCTTC CASGRFEGEYGYTF
TRBJ1-2 TRBV19 . . TGTGCCAGTAGTATAGTTGGGCTACAGGACTATGGCTACACCTTC CASSIVGLQDYGYTF
TRBJ2-7 TRBV4-1 . . TGCGCCAGCAGCCCACAGGGATACGAGCAGTACTTC CASSPQGYEQYF
TRBJ2-7 TRBV10-3 . TRBD1 TGTGCCGTGAGGGACAGGGGGCGAGACGAGCAGTACTTC CAVRDRGRDEQYF
TRBJ1-1 TRBV29-1 . . TGCAGCGTTTCGGTGAACACTGAAGCTTTCTTT CSVSVNTEAFF
TRBJ1-1 TRBV5-1 . . TGCGCCAGCAGCTTGGACGGGGTGCCGAACACTGAAGCTTTCTTT CASSLDGVPNTEAFF
TRBJ2-1 TRBV27 once TRBD2 TGTGCCAGCAGTTTCATCCGTTCGGGACTAGTAGTCGATGAGCAGTTCTTC CASSFIRSGLVVDEQFF
TRBJ2-3 TRBV5-4 . . TGTGCCAGCAGGGGAGATCCCCCTACAGATACGCAGTATTTT CASRGDPPTDTQYF
TRBJ1-1 TRBV6-5 . . TGTGCCAGCAGTTTCGTCGGGGACCAAGCTTTCTTT CASSFVGDQAFF
TRBJ1-1 TRBV29-1 . . TGCAGCGTTGAGTACAACACTGAAGCTTTCTTT CSVEYNTEAFF
TRBJ2-7 TRBV7-7 . . TGTGCTAGCAGCTTAACTGAACGTATCCGAACCTACGAGCAGTACTTC CASSLTERIRTYEQYF
TRBJ2-7 TRBV27 . TRBD2 TGTGCCAGCAGTTTGACTAGCGGGAACTACGAGCAGTACTTC CASSLTSGNYEQYF
TRBJ2-5 TRBV18 . . TGTGCCAGCTCACCACCCACCTCCAACCAAGAGACCCAGTACTTC CASSPPTSNQETQYF
TRBJ2-1 TRBV19 . TRBD2 TGTGCCAGTACCCCCCTTGCGGGAGTGGGGAATGAGCAGTTCTTC CASTPLAGVGNEQFF
TRBJ2-1 TRBV14 . TRBD2 TGTGCCAGCAGCCCCGGGACTAGATTTACCGATGAGCAGTTCTTC CASSPGTRFTDEQFF
TRBJ1-4 TRBV4-1 . . TGCGCCAGCAGCCCCCTGGACAGTGAAAAACTGTTTTTT CASSPLDSEKLFF
TRBJ2-2 TRBV7-9 . . TGTGCCAGCAGCTTAGCGGCAGGCAACACCGGGGAGCTGTTTTTT CASSLAAGNTGELFF
TRBJ1-2 TRBV9 . . TGTGCCAGCAGCGGAGCCCGTGGCAGGGAGTACGCTCGCTACACCTTC CASSGARGREYARYTF
TRBJ1-2 TRBV29-1 . . TGCAGCGTTGAGCTGGTCGACGGCTATGGCTACACCTTC CSVELVDGYGYTF
TRBJ1-1 TRBV27 . TRBD1 TGTGCCAGCACCAAGGACAGGGGATACACTGAAGCTTTCTTT CASTKDRGYTEAFF
TRBJ1-1 TRBV27 . TRBD1 TGTGCCAGCACCCCGACAGGGATCGGCACTGAAGCTTTCTTT CASTPTGIGTEAFF
TRBJ1-1 TRBV6-5 once TRBD1 TGTGCCAGCAGTTACCAGGGGGCGGACACTGAAGCTTTCTTT CASSYQGADTEAFF
TRBJ2-1 TRBV7-2 . TRBD1 TGTGCCAGCAGCACCCGGGACAGGATCAATGAGCAGTTCTTC CASSTRDRINEQFF
TRBJ2-7 TRBV9 . . TGTGCCAGCAGCGCAGGAATATCATCACCGACCTACGAGCAGTACTTC CASSAGISSPTYEQYF
TRBJ2-7 TRBV10-2 . . TGCGCCAGCAGTCCAAGGACAGAGAACTACGAGCAGTACTTC CASSPRTENYEQYF
TRBJ2-7 TRBV7-9 . . TGTGCCAGCAGCACATGGACACCTGCGGACGAGCAGTACTTC CASSTWTPADEQYF
TRBJ2-7 TRBV5-1 . TRBD2 TGCGCCAGCAGCTTTACTAGCGGGAACGAGCAGTACTTC CASSFTSGNEQYF
TRBJ2-3 TRBV7-9 . . TGTGCCAGCAGCTTAGCGCAGCTAGACACAGATACGCAGTATTTT CASSLAQLDTDTQYF
TRBJ2-7 TRBV7-8 . . TGTGCCAGCAGCTTAAAGGGGGTAATATACGAGCAGTACTTC CASSLKGVIYEQYF
TRBJ2-3 TRBV28 . TRBD2 TGTGCCAGCAGTACCCCCCGGGGGACTAGCGGGCGAGATACGCAGTATTTT CASSTPRGTSGRDTQYF
TRBJ1-2 TRBV11-2 . . TGTGCCAGCAGCTTAGGTCTAGGGCAAGACTATGGCTACACCTTC CASSLGLGQDYGYTF
TRBJ2-7 TRBV6-1 . . TGTGCCAGCAGTACCTCGCCCGATACTGGCAACGAGCAGTACTTC CASSTSPDTGNEQYF